The 9 T cell receptor beta chains below come from one sample, sequenced in a study of T cell changes during pregnancy in multiple sclerosis. TCRdb's copy holds only in-frame clones and misses some; the assay was immunoSEQ multiplex PCR. Of tens of thousands of clones listed, about nine tenths are singletons. Sequenced here: CD4+ T cells from peripheral blood mononuclear cells, sampled after pregnancy. These receptors all stem from a female donor with multiple sclerosis, enrolled in a pregnancy study.

Here the CDR3 reads CASSQVRLAGYNEQFF. CDR3 in DNA: TGTGCCAGCAGCCAAGTCCGACTAGCGGGGTACAATGAGCAGTTCTTC. The rearrangement joins TRBV14 to TRBJ2-1; 11 positions agree with TRBD2. The ends lost 1 base at V and 4 bases at J; junction bases unmatched: 3. Looked up from germline, CDR1 is SGHDN and CDR2 is FVKESK. This CDR3 has 16 amino acids.

This sequence joins TRBV9 and TRBJ2-3, with D tentatively TRBD2 (8 bases). Trimming took 4 bases from V and 1 from J, leaving 16 bases between them. This CDR3 is 16 amino acids long. Per the germline V gene, CDR1 is SGDLS and CDR2 is YYNGEE. As DNA, the CDR3 is TGTGCCAGCAGCACAGGGGACGGGAGGGGCACAGATACGCAGTATTTT. This codes for CASSTGDGRGTDTQYF.

The CDR3 spells CASTSGARNSPLHF. CDR3 nucleotide sequence: TGTGCCAGCACTTCAGGGGCTCGTAATTCACCCCTCCACTTT. V and J are TRBV27 and TRBJ1-6; D possibly corresponds to TRBD1 (6 bases). V was pared by 7 bases and J by 6 bases, with 13 bases between. The CDR3 has 14 residues. The germline CDR1 and CDR2 sequences are MNHEY and SMNVEV (reference sequence).

V usage is TRBV11-2 and J usage is TRBJ2-7; D may be TRBD1 (7 bases). V was shortened by 4 bases and J by 4 bases, with 14 bases between the two germline ends. The CDR3 extends over 14 amino acids. Germline V CDR1 and CDR2: SGHAT, FQNNGV. The CDR3 sequence is CASSWRDSRYEQYF. The CDR3 DNA reads TGTGCCAGCAGCTGGAGGGACAGTCGGTACGAGCAGTACTTC. Full variable domain (missing parts from reference TRBV11-2 and TRBJ2-7): EAGVAQSPRYKIIEKRQSVAFWCNPISGHATLYWYQQILGQGPKLLIQFQNNGVVDDSQLPKDRFSAERLKGVDSTLKIQPAKLEDSAVYLCASSWRDSRYEQYFGPGTRLTVT.

The chain is built from TRBV18 and TRBJ2-5; TRBD2 matches 7 bases. This CDR3 comprises 14 residues. The V and J ends lost 5 bases and 5 bases, in that order; junction bases with no gene match: 8. Germline CDR1 is KGHSH and CDR2 is LQKENI. In nucleotides, the CDR3 is TGTGCCAGCTCAATAGGACTGGGAGGGGAGACCCAGTACTTC. Its translation is CASSIGLGGETQYF.

This clone showed up just once. V and J are TRBV7-9 and TRBJ2-3, with 9 bases identical to TRBD2. The CDR3 sequence is 14 residues long. After removal of 7 bases from V and 1 base from J, the junction contained 3 bases not matched to a gene. CDR1 SEHNR and CDR2 FQNEAQ come from the germline V gene (reference sequence). The CDR3 coding sequence is TGTGCCAGCAAGACTAGCGGTGGCACAGATACGCAGTATTTT. The encoded protein is CASKTSGGTDTQYF.

The chain carries TRBV7-3 and TRBJ2-1, with 9 bases aligning to TRBD2. The CDR3 loop spans 14 amino acids. CDR1 is SGHTA, CDR2 FQGTGA, per germline. Unmatched junction bases numbered 2, after V lost 6 bases and J lost 2 bases. The CDR3 nucleotides are TGTGCCAGCAGTGTAGCGGGAGCCTACAATGAGCAGTTCTTC. Protein sequence: CASSVAGAYNEQFF. The complete variable domain, with remaining parts taken from reference TRBV7-3 and TRBJ2-1, reads GAGVSQTPSNKVTEKGKYVELRCDPISGHTALYWYRQSLGQGPEFLIYFQGTGAADDSGLPNDRFFAVRPEGSVSTLKIQRTERGDSAVYLCASSVAGAYNEQFFGPGTRLTVL.

The gene calls are TRBV7-3 and TRBJ2-5, with 7 bases lining up with TRBD1. V gave up 5 bases and J gave up 5 bases; unmatched junction bases: 5. The CDR3 contains 13 residues. CDR1 SGHTA and CDR2 FQGTGA come from the germline V gene. The CDR3 loop is CASSLNRGETQYF. The CDR3 DNA follows: TGTGCCAGCAGCCTAAACAGGGGTGAGACCCAGTACTTC.

The rearrangement uses TRBV28 and TRBJ1-5; no reliable D call. There are 15 residues in the CDR3. Looked up from germline, CDR1 is MDHEN and CDR2 is SYDVKM. Trimming removed 2 bases at V and 3 bases at J, with 11 bases between. The CDR3 is CASSLPGSYNQPQHF. CDR3 bases: TGTGCCAGCAGTTTACCTGGGAGTTACAATCAGCCCCAGCATTTT.